This paragraph covers one T cell receptor beta chain sequence. This sample was taken from a study of blood T cell repertoires in COVID-19. Across the whole study: Whether acute or convalescent, the COVID-19 samples came from the United States, Italy and Spain. T cells, B-cell-depleted T cells, or PBMCs supplied cDNA or gDNA.

As handled by the study authors: Quantification of nucleated cells was approximated via reference gene primer amplification. Clones were sequenced by immunoSEQ multiplex PCR, and TCRdb holds only the in-frame ones, with some missing. That table supplies the V and J calls and clone size; D and trimming were determined from the DNA. Of roughly 140,000 clones in the sample, approximately 78% were seen once. The sequence was collected from an elderly woman with acute or convalescent COVID-19. The sequenced sample consisted of peripheral blood.

CDR3 sequence (DNA): TGTGCCAGCAGCCATTCAGGGCGGCGAGTCTATGGCTACACCTTC. This gives the protein CASSHSGRRVYGYTF. The chain couples TRBV3-1 (or the pseudogene TRBV3-2) to TRBJ1-2, with a possible D match to TRBD1 (5 bases). The CDR3 extends over 15 amino acids. The germline CDR1 and CDR2 sequences are LGHDT and YNNKEL (reference sequence). V gave up 3 bases and J gave up 4 bases, with 15 bases separating them.